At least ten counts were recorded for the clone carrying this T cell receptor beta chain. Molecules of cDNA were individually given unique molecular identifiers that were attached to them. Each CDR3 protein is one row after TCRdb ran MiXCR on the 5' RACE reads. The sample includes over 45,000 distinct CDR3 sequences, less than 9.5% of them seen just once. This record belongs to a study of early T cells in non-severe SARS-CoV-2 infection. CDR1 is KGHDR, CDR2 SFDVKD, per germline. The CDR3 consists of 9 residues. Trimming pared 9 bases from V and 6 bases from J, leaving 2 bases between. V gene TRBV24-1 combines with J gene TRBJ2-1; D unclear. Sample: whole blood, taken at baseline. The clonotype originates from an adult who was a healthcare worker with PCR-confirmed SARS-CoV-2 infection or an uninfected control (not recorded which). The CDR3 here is CATANEQFF. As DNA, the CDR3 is TGTGCCACCGCCAATGAGCAGTTCTTC.